The subject of this entry is one TCR beta chain. With iRepertoire HTBI primers and Arm-PCR of CDR3 regions, TCR beta libraries were built. TCRdb analysed the multiplex PCR reads with MiXCR anew, one entry per CDR3 protein. The table shows about 660,000 distinct CDR3 sequences, with 25% to 35% occurring only once. V lost 4 bases to trimming and J lost 7 bases, with 19 bases between them. The CDR3 spans 14 residues. The germline gives CDR1 SQVTM, CDR2 ANQGSEA. This specimen belongs to a study of regulatory T cells in long-lasting Graves disease. Time point: persistent/refractory GD, antithyroid drugs over 5 years with positive TRAb. PBMC-extracted RNA yielded the TCR library.

This TCR was sampled from a female donor with Graves disease. Sequencing was performed on peripheral blood mononuclear cells (PBMCs), taken when the disease was refractory, from a patient treated with antithyroid drugs. The chain couples TRBV29-1 to TRBJ1-2, with D possibly TRBD1 on 5 matching bases. The CDR3 DNA reads TGCAGCGTTGGTAAGGGGATAGACTCCGGTGGCTACACCTTC. It encodes CSVGKGIDSGGYTF.